This TCR beta chain originates from a study of cytomegalovirus exposure and HLA in healthy donors (dated by TCRdb to about 2017). Describing the broader study: An earlier analysis of 587 of the donors reported 250 to 350 Gb of sequence data and 100 million to 120 million unique TCR beta sequences obtained from 180 million or so T cells. Roughly 310 gigabases of sequencing data and approximately 85 million unique TCR sequences were included in an early release covering roughly 600 HLA-typed donors. Of the approximately 400 genotyped donors, roughly 80% were placed in the genetic ancestry cluster associated with self-reported Caucasian donors. The study was designed to test whether signatures of past pathogen exposure could be identified by cataloging public T cell receptors. Using immunosequencing, the study profiled T cell repertoires from approximately 700 subjects and related those repertoires to cytomegalovirus serostatus. Along with the approximately 700-subject first cohort, a separate validation cohort of over a hundred different subjects was used. To predict cytomegalovirus infection status, the study combined high-throughput TCR immunosequencing, statistical association of individual TCRs with disease status, and machine learning. In a later analysis, previously published TCR beta repertoires from hundreds of donors were re-analyzed and high-resolution HLA genotyping was added so that TCR occurrence patterns could be studied. The later analysis used no new phenotypic data to find candidate immune exposures, relying instead on TCR beta sequences and their occurrence across donors. An earlier analysis of several hundred of the donors applied high-throughput TCR beta sequencing to assess whether each TCR beta V gene segment acted as functional or pseudogenic. Donor age, sex, ethnicity and CMV serostatus were compiled alongside the repertoire data. A later genetic analysis took genome-wide SNP genotypes for about 55% of the roughly 700 donors and used that subset as a discovery cohort. Every repertoire in the discovery cohort had been generated on one and the same sequencing platform. Class I and class II HLA loci were covered by the typing at four-digit resolution. Typing coverage differed by locus: A, B, C, DRB1 and DQB1 were typed in roughly 620-630 donors, DQA1 in about 500, DPA1 in over 600, and DPB1 in roughly 450. Roughly 5 DR-DQ haplotypes were handled as single units for association and clustering, since linkage in the cohort was strong. Among about 370 genotyped donors of the cohort, an average of approximately 240,000 unique TCR beta nucleotide sequences was sequenced per donor, of which about 18% were non-productive.

The cohort was made up of under 800 healthy bone marrow donors. Cohort members were all nominally healthy when sampled, although unrecorded immune exposures were likely present. The donor tested CMV seronegative, placing the donor among the 352 seronegative members of the cohort. Each donor provided a peripheral blood sample, and peripheral blood mononuclear cells were used for TCR beta sequencing. Genomic DNA extraction from the blood cell samples was performed with the Qiagen DNeasy Blood Extraction Kit. General conclusions and limits of the study: For the cohort, immune exposure information was limited to CMV serostatus. Presence/absence analyses assumed roughly uniform sequencing depth across donors, an assumption that may not hold. The cohort was sequenced for TCR beta chains only, and without alpha or paired-chain data the features that could be detected were limited. In a later analysis, the rate of TCR association differed among HLA loci, with DRB1 alleles having the most associated TCRs and HLA-C alleles having the fewest. HLA typing was unavailable for some donors at each locus, so association tests used only the typed subset. In vitro tests confirmed that a few of the cytomegalovirus-associated TCR beta chains recognize cytomegalovirus antigens. Assigning TCR associations to individual alleles was difficult when HLA alleles, especially DR and DQ, strongly co-occurred. A further reported finding was that TCR beta sequences accurately predicted the HLA-A and HLA-B alleles for most subjects in the first cohort. A later genetic analysis reported fewer N-insertions in productive TCRs among donors in an Asian-associated ancestry cluster than the approximately 670-donor mean. Linkage disequilibrium might explain the correlated functional status among segregating V segments, but an unknown experimental factor could not be ruled out. An earlier analysis of 587 of the donors showed that most TCR beta V segments appeared in productive rearrangements either about 87% or about 30% of the time, which broadly matched IMGT annotations. While some public TCRs were present in many individuals, most TCR sequences turned up only very rarely across donors. V-gene and J-gene trimming of TCR beta chains was associated with a missense DCLRE1C variant in a later genetic analysis, and the association was replicated in an independent cohort. The classifier was reported to diagnose cytomegalovirus status with high specificity and sensitivity in both the original and validation cohorts. A group of highly shared sequence variants was considered likely to be a technical artifact of the sequencing pipeline. Some IMGT-functional V segments, including TRBV6-2 and TRBV6-3, could not be distinguished by the 87-base-pair reads and were therefore excluded. The study listed 164 TCR beta chains as associated with cytomegalovirus. In a later analysis, over 15,000 TCR beta sequences were associated with specific HLA alleles at a false discovery rate of 0.05. In a later analysis, HLA-associated TCR beta chains were found to be more clonally expanded and to have lower generation probabilities than equally common non-associated chains. About 15 rarely observed V segments, including chromosome 9 orphons, were excluded from the earlier analysis of a few hundred of the donors because counts were too low. In a later analysis, most CMV-associated TCR beta chains were found to appear HLA-restricted, with HLA associations seemingly driven largely by CMV exposure. The authors suggested that the approach could potentially be generalized to other disease states and immunological phenotypes. Several of the top co-occurrence clusters appeared to be linked to parvovirus B19, influenza, CMV and Epstein-Barr virus, according to a later analysis.

As to this clone: The antigen it binds to is not known. One base away there is no much larger clone; base qualities are not given.

CDR1 and CDR2, per the germline V gene, are MNHNS and SASEGT. Spanning cysteine to phenylalanine, the CDR3 consists of 16 amino acids. Just CDR3 DNA is preserved here, 48 bases in frame from base 1. Ends trimmed: V by 4 bases, J by 7 bases; bases unmatched to a gene: 7. Library preparation was by the immunoSEQ multiplex PCR assay. For the multiplex PCR, a mixture combining 60 forward primers for TCR Vbeta segments and 13 reverse primers for TCR Jbeta segments was used. The CDR3 region of rearranged TCR beta genes was amplified from genomic DNA by a multiplex PCR assay. Amplified TCR beta libraries were sequenced as 87-base-pair reads on the Illumina HiSeq System. As for how the authors treated the data: Across the roughly 600 repertoires, a later analysis counted around 80 million unique TCR beta chains, 9.5 million to 13 million of which were shared by at least two donors. Raw reads were error-corrected and collapsed into unique sequences by a nearest-neighbor algorithm in which closely related sequences were merged to remove PCR and sequencing errors. To assign V, D and J gene segments, CDR3 sequences were aligned to IMGT reference sequences. For a sequence to be retained, at least a six-nucleotide match to both a V gene segment and a J gene segment was required. A rearrangement counted as productive if the CDR3 had no stop codons and remained in frame with V and J, and every other rearrangement counted as non-productive. CDR3 was defined by IMGT convention, running from the second conserved V-encoded cysteine to the conserved J-encoded phenylalanine. In an earlier analysis of around 570 of the donors, sequences lacking an unambiguous match to a single V gene segment were excluded. In an earlier analysis of 587 of the donors, a V segment was called functional when productive rearrangements were above 56.7%, and segregating when the standard deviation between donors exceeded 5%. To diagnose cytomegalovirus status from the catalog of TCR beta chain sequences, a statistical classification framework was built. In a later analysis, V and J genes were assigned by comparing TCR nucleotide sequences against IMGT/GENE-DB human TR gene sequences. In a later analysis, CDR3 sequences and most-parsimonious VDJ recombination scenarios were assigned using the TCRdist pipeline. A later analysis defined each TCR beta chain by its CDR3 amino acid sequence plus V-gene family, and excluded reads lacking a unique V-gene family. As a way to deal with suspected cross-contamination and a sequencing artifact, a later analysis dropped hundreds of nucleotide sequences that were highly shared and had low generation probability. In a later analysis, a clonal expansion index for each public chain was calculated from normalized within-repertoire ranks of inferred template counts. Generation probabilities in a later analysis came from a VDJ recombination model fitted to out-of-frame rearrangements, and those results were checked against IGoR. In a later analysis, TCR-TCR, TCR-HLA and TCR-CMV co-occurrence was scored with hypergeometric tests, and a repertoire-size bias correction was applied to TCR pairs. False discovery rates were estimated in a later analysis by permuting HLA or CMV assignments 20 times. A later analysis grouped co-occurring TCRs with DBSCAN, adding TCRdist sequence similarity when clustering within HLA-allele-positive subsets. Repertoires with fewer than 30,000 or more than 120,000 public chains, plus five repertoires with anomalous nucleotide sharing, were excluded from co-occurrence clustering. The table comes from immuneACCESS by way of TCRdb, which keeps in-frame sequences with V and J called. Part of the clones is missing from these tables; in studies checked, under half for an unresolved V gene and the rest for unknown reasons. D and trimming come from the DNA, and the V and J calls and clone size come from that table. The sample records 130,000 or so clones, 76% of which are singletons. The ten largest clones add up to over 1.5% of the sample.

Sequenced sample: PBMCs. The chain was built from TRBV6-1 and TRBJ1-6, with 10 junctional bases fitting TRBD1. The TCR comes from a man in his forties in good health and CMV-seronegative. The CDR3 corresponds to CASSGGQGDINSPLHF. The DNA sequence follows: TGTGCCAGCAGTGGAGGACAGGGGGATATAAATTCACCCCTCCACTTT.